This TCR beta chain was sequenced in a study of cytomegalovirus exposure and HLA in healthy donors. It was with 60 Vbeta and 13 Jbeta primers that the PCR ran. Sequenced by immunoSEQ multiplex PCR; TCRdb stores in-frame clones only, minus some. The profile shows about 120,000 clones, roughly 76% of them singletons. Study findings and constraints: Clonal expansion, a later analysis showed, was greater in HLA-associated TCR beta chains than in equally common others. Cytomegalovirus status was reportedly diagnosed by the classifier with high specificity and sensitivity. The study assumed roughly uniform donor sequencing depth for presence/absence analyses. Among TCR beta chains, those listed as cytomegalovirus-associated numbered some 170.

The germline CDR1 and CDR2 sequences are SGHKS and YYEKEE (reference sequence). The CDR3 covers 14 residues. Details on this clone: The antigen is undetermined.

The sequenced material came from PBMCs. The rearrangement uses TRBV5-5 and TRBJ2-5; D is uncertain. The J call is doubtful: the DNA matches TRBJ2-7 better. The source is a man aged 45-65 years in good health and CMV-seropositive. The CDR3 spells CASSLVGITYEQYF. The CDR3 coding sequence is TGTGCCAGCAGCTTGGTGGGCATTACCTACGAGCAGTACTTC.